The present T cell receptor beta chain was sequenced within a study of blood T cell repertoires in COVID-19. Whole-study context: COVID-19 samples, acute and convalescent, were from the United States, Italy and Spain. Sample material is recorded as cDNA or gDNA derived from T cells, B-cell-depleted T cells, or PBMCs.

In this sample, this clone turned up once. This CDR3 comprises 12 residues. Germline assignment: CDR1 SNHLY and CDR2 FYNNEI. V dropped 0 bases and J dropped 5 bases, with 4 bases sitting between them. Under the authors' procedure: Nucleated cell counts were estimated from reference gene primer amplification. Generated by immunoSEQ multiplex PCR, the TCRdb table keeps only in-frame clones and is missing some. The D gene and trimming were derived from the DNA, and the V and J assignments and clone size from that table. This sample has 250,000 to 350,000 clones, with 90% found just once. Patients in Seattle were enrolled during active infection, then followed longitudinally.

This receptor was obtained from a woman in her 30s with COVID-19, enrolled during active disease. Sequenced: peripheral blood. The chain joins TRBV2 to TRBJ2-5, with D hard to call. CDR3 protein: CASSEAQETQYF. CDR3 nucleotide sequence: TGTGCCAGCAGTGAAGCGCAGGAGACCCAGTACTTC.